This TCR beta chain was captured in a study of regulatory T cells in long-lasting Graves disease. Arm-PCR with iRepertoire HTBI primers amplified the CDR3 regions for these TCR beta libraries. A single record per CDR3 protein comes from TCRdb applying MiXCR to the multiplex PCR reads. The sample holds a few hundred thousand distinct CDR3 sequences; roughly 12% are singletons and the top ten take 15% to 20%. Described time point: newly diagnosed GD, antithyroid drugs for less than 3 months. From RNA extracted from PBMCs, the TCR library was made. It was American Thyroid Association guidelines that determined Graves' disease diagnosis. These sequences were also reported in another study, on T cells in Graves' hyperthyroidism and ophthalmopathy. That source adds: Stable hyperthyroidism: no ophthalmopathy progression over 18 months of follow-up. Diagnoses were made from clinical symptoms, serum measures (thyroxine and TRAb), thyroid ultrasound and orbital computed tomography. During a first-round RT-PCR of the TCR CDR3, the HTBI primer set was used.

The receptor's source is a woman under 30 with Graves disease. The material was peripheral blood mononuclear cells (PBMCs), obtained at new diagnosis, from a patient treated with antithyroid drugs.

CDR3 residues: CASSLENEQFF. CDR3 nucleotides: TGTGCCAGCAGTTTGGAAAATGAGCAGTTCTTC. The chain has TRBV12-3 or TRBV12-4 and TRBJ2-1; unclear D gene. With 3 bases removed from V and 7 bases from J, the gap between germline ends came to 4 bases. This CDR3 contains 11 residues.